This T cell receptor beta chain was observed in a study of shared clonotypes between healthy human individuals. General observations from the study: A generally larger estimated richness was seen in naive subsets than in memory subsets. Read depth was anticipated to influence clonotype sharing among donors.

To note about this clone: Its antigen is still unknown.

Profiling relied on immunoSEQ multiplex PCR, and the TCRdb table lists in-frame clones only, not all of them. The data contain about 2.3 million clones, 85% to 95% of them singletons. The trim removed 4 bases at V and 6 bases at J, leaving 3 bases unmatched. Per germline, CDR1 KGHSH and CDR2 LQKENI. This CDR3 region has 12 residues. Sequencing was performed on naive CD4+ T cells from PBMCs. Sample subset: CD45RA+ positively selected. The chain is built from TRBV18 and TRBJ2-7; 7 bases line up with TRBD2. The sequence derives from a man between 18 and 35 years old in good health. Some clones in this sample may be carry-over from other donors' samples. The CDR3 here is CASSRGEGEQYF. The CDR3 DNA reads TGTGCCAGCTCACGAGGGGAGGGCGAGCAGTACTTC.